A single T cell receptor (beta chain) is shown here with its context. The antigen is not known. The data are from a study of radiotherapy plus CTLA-4 blockade in lung cancer. Study-level background: Disease control reached under 35%, with objective responses in approximately 20%. Study-level findings and limits: The study found tumor-derived TCR clones expanded in blood after radiotherapy plus ipilimumab. Interferon-beta and early blood T cell clone dynamics reportedly predicted response best.

The germline V and J ends were trimmed by 0 bases and 3 bases, with 4 bases remaining between them. The CDR3 has 13 residues. Germline lookup yields CDR1 SGDLS and CDR2 YYNGEE. Focal radiation with ipilimumab CTLA-4 blockade was given to patients with chemo-refractory metastatic non-small-cell lung cancer. The method was immunoSEQ multiplex PCR; TCRdb's version includes in-frame clones alone and lacks a portion of them. The sample lists about 67,000 clones, 76% seen once, with around a sixth in the top ten. Here the sequenced sample was peripheral blood, taken from a patient treated with radiotherapy plus ipilimumab. This TCR came from a human donor with non-small cell lung cancer whose response to radiotherapy plus ipilimumab could not be evaluated. Some clones in this sample may be carry-over from other donors' samples. The chain has TRBV9 and TRBJ1-3; no definite D call. The CDR3 nucleotides are TGTGCCAGCAGCGTAGCAGGTGGAAACACCATATATTTT. Protein product: CASSVAGGNTIYF.